Listed below are T cell receptor beta chains from one sample, sequenced in a study of blood T cell repertoires in COVID-19. Profiling relied on immunoSEQ multiplex PCR, and the TCRdb table lists in-frame clones only, not all of them. This sample has around 130,000 clones, with roughly 79% found just once. Input material: peripheral blood. The source of these receptors is an elderly man with acute or convalescent COVID-19. Each CDR3 is given with its conserved first and last residue. The D gene is left open where the match is weak.

v_gene,d_gene,j_gene,CDR3aa
TRBV19,TRBD1,TRBJ2-1,CASIPGGQGYNEQFF
TRBV5-1,TRBD1,TRBJ1-1,CASSQSPTGMNTEAFF
TRBV5-1,TRBD1,TRBJ2-7,CASSFRDRNDEQYF
TRBV9,.,TRBJ1-1,CASSVGLSGLMATEAFF
TRBV9,TRBD1,TRBJ2-3,CASSARGYADTQYF
TRBV18,TRBD1,TRBJ1-1,CASSQQGAEAFF
TRBV19,TRBD1,TRBJ1-4,CASSTGGRKKLFF
TRBV19,TRBD1,TRBJ2-4,CASRDSLAKNIQYF
TRBV6-2/TRBV6-3,.,TRBJ1-6,CASSYFSSPLHF
TRBV4-1,.,TRBJ1-4,CASSQMGATNEKLFF
TRBV9,.,TRBJ1-2,CASSVSTGKLNYGYTF
TRBV7-9,.,TRBJ1-6,CASSLGMGSPLHF
TRBV7-6,.,TRBJ1-2,CASSLANYYGYTF
TRBV12-3/TRBV12-4,TRBD1,TRBJ1-5,CASSPDRVSPQHF
TRBV28,.,TRBJ2-5,CASRTPGRAETQYF
TRBV28,TRBD1,TRBJ1-2,CASSFPPGGLGYGYTF
TRBV9,.,TRBJ2-2,CASSVEPPPYTGELFF
TRBV5-3,.,TRBJ1-1,CARSPYRNTEAFF
TRBV14,TRBD2,TRBJ2-4,CASSSGRGLAGGRGSEAKNIQYF
TRBV6-2/TRBV6-3,TRBD1,TRBJ1-2,CASSLRQGSNYGYTF
TRBV4-3,TRBD1,TRBJ2-2,CASSQSLDRANTGELFF
TRBV11-3,TRBD1,TRBJ2-7,CASSPTTGNEQYF
TRBV4-1,.,TRBJ2-7,CASSQASGQTYEQYF
TRBV28,.,TRBJ1-2,CASSRPPGNGYGYTF
TRBV3-1/TRBV3-2,.,TRBJ1-1,CASSQVQGGTEAFF
TRBV6-5,.,TRBJ2-7,CASRSGSYEQYF
TRBV25-1,TRBD1,TRBJ2-2,CASRQTGLTGELFF
TRBV7-9,TRBD1,TRBJ2-2,CASSFRTGNTGELFF
TRBV7-9,TRBD1,TRBJ2-1,CASSLARGLGNEQFF
TRBV11-2,TRBD1,TRBJ1-1,CASSLQLGQEAFF
TRBV15,TRBD1,TRBJ1-5,CATSRDGTAVGQPQHF
TRBV30,.,TRBJ1-1,CAWSKQGNTEAFF
TRBV7-3,.,TRBJ2-2,CASSLNNAGGELFF
TRBV19,.,TRBJ1-4,CASSASGSPPEKLFF
TRBV10-3,.,TRBJ1-2,CAISEGRVIGYTF
TRBV6-6,.,TRBJ2-5,CASLALSGGQKETQYF
TRBV10-3,.,TRBJ1-5,CAISDEAGNSNQPQHF
TRBV14,.,TRBJ1-1,CASSQVPGVTEAFF
TRBV2,.,TRBJ1-2,CASSVEQANYGYTF
TRBV15,TRBD2,TRBJ2-3,CATSLGTSGLTDTQYF
TRBV19,.,TRBJ2-7,CASSWGLKTGSHEQYF
TRBV10-3,TRBD1,TRBJ1-1,CATTTAGTANTEAFF
TRBV19,.,TRBJ1-5,CASSPGRQSYSNQPQHF
TRBV7-2,TRBD1,TRBJ2-5,CASSLVAGGVFETQYF
TRBV21-1,.,TRBJ1-1,CASSKRDRATEAFF
TRBV4-1,.,TRBJ1-5,CASSRTVNQPQHF
TRBV27,.,TRBJ2-7,CASRLSGIQSHEQYF
TRBV19,TRBD1,TRBJ2-1,CASSPSPGQGFSYNEQFF
TRBV5-1,.,TRBJ2-7,CASSPGSSYEQYF
TRBV28,.,TRBJ2-3,CASSLQGGTQYF
TRBV5-1,.,TRBJ2-5,CASSLASIPGETQYF
TRBV19,TRBD1,TRBJ1-6,CASSARQGGNSPLHF
TRBV7-2,TRBD1,TRBJ2-5,CASSDTGGLETQYF
TRBV5-5,TRBD1,TRBJ1-4,CASSFYQRTGPNEKLFF
TRBV4-2,.,TRBJ1-5,CASSQPGLLGNQPQHF